Presented here are 31 T cell receptor beta chains from one specimen sequenced in a study of T cells in Graves' hyperthyroidism and ophthalmopathy. TCR beta CDR3 regions were amplified from RNA. The HTBI set primed first-round TCR CDR3 RT-PCR. TCRdb re-called the multiplex PCR reads through MiXCR, storing one row per CDR3 protein. The sample lists some 580,000 distinct CDR3 sequences, around 16% seen once, with 2.5% to 4% in the top ten. Material: blood. These receptors all stem from a middle-aged woman with Graves' ophthalmopathy.

This clonotype occurred many times. The rearrangement links TRBV20-1 to TRBJ2-7; possibly TRBD2 for D (6 bases). CDR3 length: 12 amino acids. Looked up from germline, CDR1 is DFQATT and CDR2 is SNEGSKA (reference sequence). Trimming cost V 7 bases and J 4 bases, with 14 bases left between them. The CDR3 DNA reads as TGCAGTGGGTCAGACGGAGGGTACGAGCAGTACTTC. Amino acids: CSGSDGGYEQYF.

This rearrangement joins TRBV19 to TRBJ1-5; 7 positions agree with TRBD1. V lost 5 bases to trimming and J lost 5 bases; unmatched junction nucleotides: 6. The CDR3 extends over 14 amino acids. From germline, CDR1 is LNHDA and CDR2 SQIVND (reference sequence). The CDR3 DNA is TGTGCCAGTAGTTTTTTGCAGGGGGATCAGCCCCAGCATTTT. Translated: CASSFLQGDQPQHF.

In this sample, this clonotype turned up many times. The chain links TRBV28 to TRBJ1-1; 9 positions agree with TRBD1. Germline assignment: CDR1 MDHEN and CDR2 SYDVKM. The V segment lost 7 bases and the J segment 6 bases; nucleotides outside the gene matches: 6. CDR3 size: 13 residues. The DNA of the CDR3 is TGTGCCAGCACCTCACAGGGGGCACCTGAAGCTTTCTTT. The encoded protein is CASTSQGAPEAFF.

The rearrangement joins TRBV5-5 to TRBJ2-7; D may be TRBD1 (6 bases). From germline, CDR1 is SGHKS and CDR2 YYEKEE (reference sequence). Trimming pared 4 bases from V and 3 bases from J, leaving 20 bases between. The CDR3 is 16 residues long. The CDR3 loop is CASSTTDSRKSYEQYF. CDR3 coding DNA: TGTGCCAGCAGCACCACGGACAGTCGAAAGAGCTACGAGCAGTACTTC. Based on the CDR3 plus reference TRBV5-5 and TRBJ2-7, the full variable domain is DAGVTQSPTHLIKTRGQQVTLRCSPISGHKSVSWYQQVLGQGPQFIFQYYEKEERGRGNFPDRFSARQFPNYSSELNVNALLLGDSALYLCASSTTDSRKSYEQYFGPGTRLTVT.

This clonotype was picked up a small number of times. No DNA is shown, since the ends of the CDR3 on it are uncertain; the CDR3 is the one TCRdb lists. CDR3 sequence: CASSILGVGDTQYF. The gene calls are TRBV2 and TRBJ2-3; no DNA check was done on the table's D call, TRBD1. From its first to its last residue, the CDR3 has 14 amino acids. The germline V gene has CDR1 SNHLY and CDR2 FYNNEI.

This CDR3 reads CASSPSGGSPLHF. The CDR3 DNA follows: TGTGCCAGCAGCCCTAGTGGTGGTTCACCCCTCCACTTT. The J gene is TRBJ1-6, the V gene TRBV9; D unresolved. The CDR3 contains 13 residues. V lost 4 bases to trimming and J lost 9 bases, with 11 bases between them. CDR1 and CDR2 (germline): SGDLS, YYNGEE.

The chain has TRBV20-1 and TRBJ1-5; tentative D call: TRBD1 (5 bases). The CDR3 length is 14 residues. From germline, CDR1 is DFQATT and CDR2 SNEGSKA (reference sequence). V was pared by 5 bases and J by 11 bases, with 22 bases between. The CDR3 DNA follows: TGCAGTGCTGCCCCCCCCGGGACTGGGGGGGCCCAGCATTTT. It specifies CSAAPPGTGGAQHF.

This clonotype was recorded many times. V is TRBV7-9 and J is TRBJ2-1, with D uncertain. Germline V lookup: CDR1 SEHNR, CDR2 FQNEAQ (reference sequence). The CDR3 totals 10 residues. V was pared by 3 bases and J by 10 bases, with 4 bases between. CDR3 nucleotides: TGTGCCAGCAGCTTTAAAGAGCAGTTCTTC. Translating gives CASSFKEQFF.

This clonotype has ten or more counts. The J gene is TRBJ2-7, the V gene TRBV6-2 or TRBV6-3, with a weak D call TRBD1 (5 bases). The CDR3 length is 13 residues. Trimming shortened V by 7 bases and J by 2 bases, and 12 bases separated the two germline ends. Germline V gene data show CDR1 as MNHEY and CDR2 as SVGEGT. The CDR3 DNA is TGTGCCAGCAAGGTTGGGGCAACCTACGAGCAGTACTTC. Translating it yields CASKVGATYEQYF.

This clonotype occurred a few times. The V call is TRBV10-2, the J call TRBJ1-2, with TRBD1 matching 11 bases. The CDR3 is made up of 15 amino acids. After removal of 6 bases from V and 2 bases from J, the junction contained 5 bases not matched to a gene. Germline V lookup: CDR1 WSHSY, CDR2 SAAADI. CDR3 protein: CASRMGTGGNYGYTF. CDR3 DNA sequence: TGCGCCAGCAGGATGGGGACAGGGGGGAACTATGGCTACACCTTC.

There are many counts of this clonotype. Here the CDR3 DNA reads TGTGCCAGCACGGGACTAGCGGCTTATTCCTACGAGCAGTACTTC. Residues: CASTGLAAYSYEQYF. This chain links TRBV28 with TRBJ2-7; 11 nucleotides align to TRBD2. CDR3 length equals 15 residues. After removal of 7 bases from V and 1 base from J, the junction contained 6 bases not matched to a gene. Germline V lookup: CDR1 MDHEN, CDR2 SYDVKM. The whole variable domain, filled in from reference TRBV28 and TRBJ2-7, reads DVKVTQSSRYLVKRTGEKVFLECVQDMDHENMFWYRQDPGLGLRLIYFSYDVKMKEKGDIPEGYSVSREKKERFSLILESASTNQTSMYLCASTGLAAYSYEQYFGPGTRLTVT.

Turning to this clonotype: At one end the junction does not follow the germline gene, possibly because of a read error. The chain uses TRBV27 and TRBJ2-7; no clear D. CDR1 is MNHEY and CDR2 is SMNVEV in the germline V gene (reference sequence). This CDR3 is built from 13 residues. CDR3 nucleotide sequence: TGTGCCAGCAGTTTATCCAGCTCCCACGAGCAGTACTTC. This sequence encodes CASSLSSSHEQYF.

The chain employs TRBV28 and TRBJ1-6, with D perhaps TRBD1 (6 bases). CDR1 and CDR2 from the germline V gene are MDHEN and SYDVKM. V dropped 1 base and J dropped 0 bases, with 7 bases sitting between them. The CDR3 has 16 residues. The CDR3 DNA follows: TGTGCCAGCAGTTTATACAGGGACTCCTATAATTCACCCCTCCACTTT. Translation gives CASSLYRDSYNSPLHF.

This clonotype has ten or more counts. The V call is TRBV28, the J call TRBJ1-3; D is unresolved. The CDR3 consists of 14 residues. V was clipped by 8 bases and J by 4 bases, with 15 bases between them. Germline V gene data show CDR1 as MDHEN and CDR2 as SYDVKM. The CDR3 reads CASAGPGSGNTIYF. The DNA of the CDR3 is TGTGCCAGCGCCGGTCCCGGTTCCGGAAACACCATATATTTT. Full variable domain (rest looked up from reference TRBV28 and TRBJ1-3): DVKVTQSSRYLVKRTGEKVFLECVQDMDHENMFWYRQDPGLGLRLIYFSYDVKMKEKGDIPEGYSVSREKKERFSLILESASTNQTSMYLCASAGPGSGNTIYFGEGSWLTVV.

This clonotype was observed a few times. This sequence joins TRBV4-1 and TRBJ1-4; D call uncertain. The CDR3 has 16 amino acids. Germline CDR1 is MGHRA and CDR2 is YSYEKL. Trimming removed 0 bases at V and 0 bases at J, with 8 bases between. The CDR3 nucleotides read TGCGCCAGCAGCCAAGATGGGCGAGCAACTAATGAAAAACTGTTTTTT. Amino acids: CASSQDGRATNEKLFF.

Only a few counts were recorded for this clonotype. V usage is TRBV18 and J usage is TRBJ2-5, with a possible D match to TRBD2 (5 bases). This CDR3 is 14 amino acids long. CDR1 is KGHSH and CDR2 is LQKENI in the germline V gene. V shed 1 base and J shed 4 bases, with 10 bases lying between them. CDR3 nucleotide sequence: TGTGCCAGCTCACCACTGGGCGGAGGAGAGACCCAGTACTTC. Translating it yields CASSPLGGGETQYF.

This clonotype was detected ten times or more. V gene TRBV5-1 combines with J gene TRBJ2-3, with no clear D. This CDR3 has 16 residues. CDR1 and CDR2 (germline): SGHRS, YFSETQ. V dropped 0 bases and J dropped 1 base, with 12 bases sitting between them. The CDR3 region is CASSLEQASRTDTQYF. The CDR3 DNA reads as TGCGCCAGCAGCTTGGAACAAGCTAGTCGCACAGATACGCAGTATTTT.

This clonotype was recorded at least ten times. This chain links TRBV5-1 with TRBJ2-5; D is perhaps TRBD1 or TRBD2 (5 bases each). Trimming removed 4 bases from V and 5 bases from J, with 15 bases in between. The germline V gene encodes CDR1 SGHRS and CDR2 YFSETQ. The CDR3 runs 14 residues. CDR3 sequence reads: CASSLLEGTETQYF. The CDR3 DNA reads TGCGCCAGCAGCCTGTTGGAAGGGACGGAGACCCAGTACTTC. Using reference TRBV5-1 and TRBJ2-5 for the parts outside the CDR3, the full variable domain is KAGVTQTPRYLIKTRGQQVTLSCSPISGHRSVSWYQQTPGQGLQFLFEYFSETQRNKGNFPGRFSGRQFSNSRSEMNVSTLELGDSALYLCASSLLEGTETQYFGPGTRLLVL.

This clonotype was picked up many times. This chain links TRBV24-1 with TRBJ2-1, with 12 bases matching TRBD2. Germline-derived CDR1 and CDR2 are KGHDR and SFDVKD. The J segment lost 6 bases and the V segment lost 2 bases, leaving 4 bases of the junction unmatched. The CDR3 is 16 residues long. CDR3 in amino acids: CATSDYSSGRVNEQFF. Written as DNA, the CDR3 is TGTGCCACCAGTGATTATTCTAGCGGGAGGGTCAATGAGCAGTTCTTC.

This clonotype has at least ten counts. The rearrangement uses TRBV6-1 and TRBJ1-2; D gene unclear. The CDR3 is 13 amino acids. Trimming left V 4 bases short and J 4 bases short, with 10 bases between. The germline gives CDR1 MNHNS, CDR2 SASEGT. The CDR3 DNA reads TGTGCCAGCAGTGTGGTACACCGCTATGGCTACACCTTC. Amino acid sequence: CASSVVHRYGYTF.

This clonotype was observed a few times. The chain couples TRBV18 to TRBJ2-2; D is unresolved. Trimming pared 6 bases from V and 4 bases from J, leaving 3 bases between. The CDR3 contains 11 residues. The germline gives CDR1 KGHSH, CDR2 LQKENI. The chain's CDR3 is CASSITGELFF. The CDR3 DNA reads TGTGCCAGCTCCATCACCGGGGAGCTGTTTTTT.

A few counts support this clonotype. This chain links TRBV6-2 or TRBV6-3 with TRBJ2-1; no definite D call. Trimming took 0 bases from V and 4 from J, leaving 13 bases between them. The CDR3 length is 16 residues. In germline, CDR1 is MNHEY, CDR2 SVGEGT. CDR3 region: CASSYSPHGYYNEQFF. CDR3 sequence (DNA): TGTGCCAGCAGTTACTCGCCTCACGGGTATTACAATGAGCAGTTCTTC.

This chain uses TRBV7-9 with TRBJ1-6, with a weak D call TRBD1 (6 bases). V lost 5 bases, J lost 4 bases, and 9 bases lay in between. CDR1 is SEHNR and CDR2 is FQNEAQ in the germline V gene (reference sequence). The CDR3 loop spans 14 amino acids. The DNA for the CDR3 is TGTGCCAGCAGCCAACAGGGTTATAATTCACCCCTCCACTTT. Translation: CASSQQGYNSPLHF. Full variable domain (missing parts from reference TRBV7-9 and TRBJ1-6): DTGVSQNPRHKITKRGQNVTFRCDPISEHNRLYWYRQTLGQGPEFLTYFQNEAQLEKSRLLSDRFSAERPKGSFSTLEIQRTEQGDSAMYLCASSQQGYNSPLHFGNGTRLTVT.

This clonotype has ten or more counts. The chain recombines TRBV5-1 with TRBJ2-1; 7 bases are a match to TRBD2. The V gene's germline CDR1 is SGHRS and CDR2 YFSETQ. This CDR3 is 16 amino acids long. The V and J ends lost 0 bases and 1 base, in that order; junction bases with no gene match: 4. The CDR3 DNA follows: TGCGCCAGCAGCTTGGTCAGCGGGGCTTCCTACAATGAGCAGTTCTTC. The encoded protein is CASSLVSGASYNEQFF.

The chain has TRBV19 and TRBJ2-7, with 8 bases identical to TRBD2. Trimming cost V 5 bases and J 1 base; bases outside gene matches: 7. Germline V CDR1 and CDR2: LNHDA, SQIVND (reference sequence). The CDR3 runs 15 residues. CDR3 residues: CASSPSAGESYEQYF. CDR3 nucleotides: TGTGCCAGTAGTCCCTCAGCGGGAGAGTCCTACGAGCAGTACTTC.

The chain carries TRBV5-4 and TRBJ1-2, with D possibly being TRBD1 (6 bases). The V end was cut by 2 bases, the J end by 0 bases, with 11 bases between. Germline V CDR1 and CDR2: SGHNT, YYREEE (reference sequence). CDR3 length: 15 amino acids. CDR3 in DNA: TGTGCCAGCAGCTTATTACAGGGAACTAACTATGGCTACACCTTC. It translates to CASSLLQGTNYGYTF.

The CDR3 sequence: CSASPGTRGTDTQYF. Written as DNA, the CDR3 is TGCAGTGCTAGTCCCGGGACTAGGGGGACAGATACGCAGTATTTT. The V and J genes are TRBV20-1 and TRBJ2-3; the match to TRBD2 covers 8 bases. Germline V gene sequence: CDR1 DFQATT, CDR2 SNEGSKA (reference sequence). With V trimmed by 3 bases and J by 3 bases, 8 bases remained unmatched. The length of the CDR3 is 15 residues.

This clonotype was counted many times. The chain carries TRBV3-1 and TRBJ2-1, with D tentatively TRBD1 or TRBD2 (5 bases each). Germline CDR1 and CDR2: LGHDT and YNNKEL (reference sequence). The germline V and J ends were trimmed by 0 bases and 9 bases, with 15 bases remaining between them. The CDR3 covers 15 residues. As DNA, the CDR3 is TGTGCCAGCAGCCAAGATGAAGGGCCTGGGGGTGAGCAGTTCTTC. It specifies CASSQDEGPGGEQFF.

This clonotype was counted between two and nine times. This chain joins TRBV6-1 and TRBJ1-6; D not certain. Trimming took 5 bases from V and 5 from J, leaving 10 bases between them. The CDR3 loop spans 14 amino acids. The germline V gene encodes CDR1 MNHNS and CDR2 SASEGT. In DNA form, the CDR3 reads TGTGCCAGCAGTCTAGCCGCCAATAATTCACCCCTCCACTTT. Protein sequence: CASSLAANNSPLHF.

This clonotype was seen ten or more times. The CDR3 DNA reads TGTGCCAGCAGTTACCGGCGGGCCACCCCTGGCCACAATGAGCAGTTCTTC. It encodes CASSYRRATPGHNEQFF. The rearrangement links TRBV6-5 to TRBJ2-1, with D perhaps TRBD2 (5 bases). The V gene's germline CDR1 is MNHEY and CDR2 SVGAGI. CDR3 size: 17 residues. V shed 2 bases and J shed 5 bases, with 19 bases lying between them.

This chain connects TRBV28 to TRBJ2-1; D is unresolved. Germline-derived CDR1 and CDR2 are MDHEN and SYDVKM. V lost 3 bases and J 8 bases, leaving 8 bases between the germline ends. The CDR3 covers 12 residues. The CDR3 here is CASSFGYYEQFF. The CDR3 DNA reads TGTGCCAGCAGTTTCGGTTACTATGAGCAGTTCTTC.